This entry lists 28 T cell receptor beta chains sequenced from one sample in a study of preoperative IRX-2 immunotherapy in early breast cancer (dated by TCRdb to between 2018 and 2021). According to the study, the label for this sample's treatment or condition signals: preoperative locoregional IRX-2 cytokine immunotherapy. Library creation used the immunoSEQ multiplex PCR assay. This is the immuneACCESS table as TCRdb keeps it, with only in-frame sequences that have V and J called. A part of the clones is gone; compared with another copy, unresolved V genes explain less than half, and the rest is unexplained. The sample table shows around 95,000 clones, and approximately 90% are seen once. About 1.9% of the sample is held by the ten biggest clonotypes. The source material was tumor tissue, sampled after IRX-2 immunotherapy. The receptors come from a human donor with breast cancer.

The genes are TRBV29-1 and TRBJ1-2; 8 nucleotides agree with TRBD1. Germline values: CDR1 SQVTM, CDR2 ANQGSEA. V gave up 7 bases and J gave up 7 bases; unmatched junction bases: 8. The CDR3 consists of 12 residues. CDR3 amino acids: CSADRGTSGYTF. The DNA for the CDR3 is TGCAGCGCCGACAGGGGAACGAGTGGCTACACCTTC.

The chain has TRBV7-7 and TRBJ2-6; D perhaps matches TRBD1 (5 bases). The CDR3 has 15 residues. Trimming pared 3 bases from V and 4 bases from J, leaving 10 bases between. Germline V gene lookup returns CDR1 SSHAT and CDR2 FNYEAQ (reference sequence). CDR3 in amino acids: CASSFTGSGANVLTF. The CDR3 bases are TGTGCCAGCAGCTTCACAGGATCCGGGGCCAACGTCCTGACTTTC.

The chain uses TRBV12-5 and TRBJ1-2, with D perhaps matching TRBD1 (6 bases). Trimming removed 7 bases at V and 10 bases at J, with 13 bases between. The CDR3 has 11 amino acids. Germline V gene sequence: CDR1 LGHNT, CDR2 FRNRAP. The CDR3 loop reads CASVFRGDYTF. CDR3 nucleotide sequence: TGTGCTAGTGTTTTCAGGGGCGACTACACCTTC.

The rearrangement links TRBV11-3 to TRBJ2-2; D uncertain. The CDR3 spans 16 residues. V shed 2 bases and J shed 4 bases, with 14 bases lying between them. Germline V gives CDR1 SGHNT, CDR2 YENEEA. CDR3 residues: CASSLKPSIITGELFF. CDR3 nucleotide sequence: TGTGCCAGCAGCTTAAAGCCCTCCATAATCACCGGGGAGCTGTTTTTT.

The V gene is TRBV10-3, the J gene TRBJ2-3, with a tentative D call TRBD2 (6 bases). V lost 7 bases, J lost 3 bases, and 17 bases lay in between. Germline CDR1 reads ENHRY; CDR2 reads SYGVKD. The CDR3 totals 15 residues. CDR3 sequence: CAINTGVGYTDTQYF. The DNA of the CDR3 is TGTGCCATCAATACGGGAGTCGGGTATACAGATACGCAGTATTTT.

The chain recombines TRBV9 with TRBJ2-3, with TRBD1 matching 7 bases. Germline assignment: CDR1 SGDLS and CDR2 YYNGEE. J was trimmed by 2 bases and V by 5 bases; bases with no gene match: 8. This CDR3 is 15 amino acids long. The CDR3 sequence: CASRRQGNPTDTQYF. Here the CDR3 DNA reads TGTGCCAGCAGAAGACAGGGAAACCCCACAGATACGCAGTATTTT.

The genes are TRBV28 and TRBJ1-5; D is unresolved. V lost 10 bases to trimming and J lost 1 base, with 8 bases between them. This CDR3 comprises 12 residues. Germline V gene data show CDR1 as MDHEN and CDR2 as SYDVKM. CDR3 in amino acids: CATVQSNQPQHF. CDR3 bases: TGTGCCACCGTCCAGAGCAATCAGCCCCAGCATTTT.

This clone was seen only a few times. The V and J genes are TRBV6-8 and TRBJ2-3; D is perhaps TRBD2 (5 bases). Trimming took off 5 bases at V and 0 bases at J, with 9 bases between the two ends. The CDR3 is 14 residues long. Germline CDR1 and CDR2: MNHGY and SAAAGT. CDR3 DNA: TGTGCCAGCAGTCGCGGGTCTAGCACAGATACGCAGTATTTT. Its protein is CASSRGSSTDTQYF.

This clone has only one observation. The chain combines TRBV19 with TRBJ2-7; TRBD2 is a possible D gene (5 bases). The CDR3 spans 15 residues. V lost 4 bases, J lost 2 bases, and 15 bases lay in between. The germline CDR1 and CDR2 sequences are LNHDA and SQIVND (reference sequence). The CDR3 is CASSKQILLAYEQYF. In DNA form, the CDR3 reads TGTGCCAGTAGTAAACAGATACTACTAGCCTACGAGCAGTACTTC. Looking up the rest from reference TRBV19 and TRBJ2-7 gives the full variable domain: DGGITQSPKYLFRKEGQNVTLSCEQNLNHDAMYWYRQDPGQGLRLIYYSQIVNDFQKGDIAEGYSVSREKKESFPLTVTSAQKNPTAFYLCASSKQILLAYEQYFGPGTRLTVT.

V gene TRBV7-7 combines with J gene TRBJ1-5, with TRBD1 as a possible D gene (5 bases). Trimming pared 5 bases from V and 4 bases from J, leaving 12 bases between. Germline V gene sequence: CDR1 SSHAT, CDR2 FNYEAQ (reference sequence). The CDR3 loop spans 14 amino acids. CDR3 bases: TGTGCCAGCAGCAACTGGGGGGGAAATCAGCCCCAGCATTTT. Translated, it gives CASSNWGGNQPQHF.

The chain is built from TRBV6-8 and TRBJ1-2; maybe TRBD1 (5 bases). In germline, CDR1 is MNHGY, CDR2 SAAAGT. V was cut by 2 bases and J by 5 bases, with 12 bases left in between. The CDR3 extends over 14 amino acids. As DNA, the CDR3 is TGTGCCAGCAGTTACCGCAGGGTTCGGTATGGCTACACCTTC. Its translation is CASSYRRVRYGYTF.

This clone appeared once. The chain is built from TRBV5-1 and TRBJ2-1; 9 bases agree with TRBD2. CDR1 SGHRS and CDR2 YFSETQ come from the germline V gene. The CDR3 runs 14 residues. With V trimmed by 8 bases and J by 10 bases, 13 bases remained unmatched. CDR3 nucleotide sequence: TGCGCCAGTTTGCGGGGGGGTCCTGAATCGGAGCAGTTCTTC. This sequence encodes CASLRGGPESEQFF.

The chain links TRBV27 to TRBJ2-3; D unclear. Deletions cut 3 bases from V and 2 bases from J, with 6 bases between. The CDR3 has 13 amino acids. Looked up from germline, CDR1 is MNHEY and CDR2 is SMNVEV (reference sequence). CDR3 amino acids: CASSLFPTDTQYF. DNA for the CDR3: TGTGCCAGCAGTTTGTTCCCCACAGATACGCAGTATTTT.

The chain employs TRBV5-1 and TRBJ2-5; D might be TRBD1 or TRBD2, each matching 5 bases. V gave up 2 bases and J gave up 2 bases, with 10 bases separating them. The CDR3 length is 14 residues. Germline V gene data show CDR1 as SGHRS and CDR2 as YFSETQ. The CDR3 DNA follows: TGCGCCAGCAGCTTCGGGGACGCACAAGAGACCCAGTACTTC. It codes for CASSFGDAQETQYF.

The V gene is TRBV14, the J gene TRBJ2-6; TRBD2 matches 7 bases. The V gene end was trimmed by 2 bases and the J gene end by 0 bases; junction bases not matched to a gene: 7. The CDR3 covers 18 residues. The germline V gene encodes CDR1 SGHDN and CDR2 FVKESK. DNA of the CDR3: TGTGCCAGCAGCCAAATGCGGGGGAAATTCTCTGGGGCCAACGTCCTGACTTTC. Translation: CASSQMRGKFSGANVLTF.

Only a few counts were recorded for this clone. This chain links TRBV15 with TRBJ2-2; maybe TRBD1 (8 bases). There are 19 residues in the CDR3. The V end lost 1 base, the J end lost 4 bases, and 22 bases lay between the germline ends. The germline gives CDR1 LNHNV, CDR2 YYDKDF (reference sequence). CDR3 sequence: CATSRAGRTGRGSTGELFF. The CDR3 DNA sequence: TGTGCCACCAGCAGAGCGGGCAGGACAGGGAGGGGAAGCACCGGGGAGCTGTTTTTT.

The rearrangement joins TRBV28 to TRBJ1-4, with unresolved D. V shed 10 bases and J shed 2 bases, with 8 bases lying between them. This CDR3 comprises 12 residues. The germline V gene has CDR1 MDHEN and CDR2 SYDVKM. The CDR3 nucleotides are TGTGCCACCCAGGACACTAATGAAAAACTGTTTTTT. This sequence encodes CATQDTNEKLFF.

The chain uses TRBV30 and TRBJ1-5; D may be TRBD1 (6 bases). CDR1 is GTSNPN, CDR2 SVGIG, per germline (reference sequence). The CDR3 covers 16 residues. Trimming shortened V by 1 base and J by 5 bases, and 18 bases separated the two germline ends. CDR3 bases: TGTGCCTGGAGTGAGAAGGGCAGGGGAGGACATCAGCCCCAGCATTTT. Its protein is CAWSEKGRGGHQPQHF.

V is TRBV19 and J is TRBJ2-3; D unclear. The germline V gene encodes CDR1 LNHDA and CDR2 SQIVND (reference sequence). Trimming removed 6 bases at V and 0 bases at J, with 10 bases between. CDR3 length: 14 residues. Written as DNA, the CDR3 is TGTGCCAGTAGCGACGACTTTAGCACAGATACGCAGTATTTT. This translates into CASSDDFSTDTQYF.

The chain couples TRBV2 to TRBJ2-3; perhaps TRBD1 as D (5 bases). CDR1 is SNHLY and CDR2 is FYNNEI in the germline V gene. V gave up 8 bases and J gave up 4 bases, with 19 bases separating them. The CDR3 runs to 15 residues. In nucleotides, the CDR3 is TGTGCCAGCCCAAGGGCCACAGGCCTATCAGATACGCAGTATTTT. It is translated as CASPRATGLSDTQYF.

CDR3 amino acids: CASQNEAGNTGELFF. DNA of the CDR3: TGCGCCAGCCAGAATGAGGCCGGGAACACCGGGGAGCTGTTTTTT. V and J are TRBV5-1 and TRBJ2-2; D is uncertain. CDR3 size: 15 residues. V lost 7 bases, J lost 1 base, and 14 bases lay in between. CDR1 is SGHRS and CDR2 is YFSETQ in the germline V gene.

The rearrangement uses TRBV28 and TRBJ2-2; possibly TRBD2 for D (5 bases). V was cut by 3 bases and J by 2 bases, with 10 bases left in between. CDR3 length: 15 amino acids. Per the germline V gene, CDR1 is MDHEN and CDR2 is SYDVKM. The CDR3 DNA reads as TGTGCCAGCAGTTTGGACTCCTTTAACACCGGGGAGCTGTTTTTT. This codes for CASSLDSFNTGELFF.

This clone was seen a handful of times. V usage is TRBV18 and J usage is TRBJ2-1; D ambiguous. Trimming left V 0 bases short and J 9 bases short, with 9 bases between. Germline assignment: CDR1 KGHSH and CDR2 LQKENI. The CDR3 runs to 13 residues. CDR3 amino acids: CASSPPSEREQFF. CDR3 bases: TGTGCCAGCTCACCACCGTCCGAACGTGAGCAGTTCTTC.

This chain uses TRBV28 with TRBJ1-5; tentatively, D is TRBD1 (5 bases). V was trimmed by 6 bases and J by 1 base, leaving 16 bases between them. Germline V gives CDR1 MDHEN, CDR2 SYDVKM. CDR3 size: 16 residues. This CDR3 is CASRSRGLGSNQPQHF. The CDR3 DNA sequence: TGTGCCAGCAGATCTAGGGGATTGGGGAGCAATCAGCCCCAGCATTTT.

A note on this clone: One end of the junction fails to match germline, which may point to a read error. The V gene is TRBV28, the J gene TRBJ2-7; unclear D gene. Germline lookup yields CDR1 MDHEN and CDR2 SYDVKM. The CDR3 runs to 15 residues. The CDR3 region is CASRTISASSYEQYF. CDR3 coding DNA: TGTGCCAGCCGTACCATTTCGGCTAGTAGCTACGAGCAATACTTC.

The chain recombines TRBV19 with TRBJ2-7; D could derive from TRBD1 or TRBD2 (5 bases each). The CDR3 extends over 13 amino acids. The V end was cut by 3 bases, the J end by 4 bases, with 10 bases between. Germline CDR1 LNHDA, CDR2 SQIVND (reference sequence). This CDR3 reads CASSIGTGYEQYF. In DNA form, the CDR3 reads TGTGCCAGTAGTATCGGGACGGGATACGAGCAGTACTTC.

This rearrangement joins TRBV6-8 to TRBJ1-2, with TRBD1 identical over 7 bases. The CDR3 length is 20 residues. Germline-derived CDR1 and CDR2 are MNHGY and SAAAGT. With V trimmed by 3 bases and J by 4 bases, 23 bases remained unmatched. CDR3 sequence: CASSYRTIFRHRGTVYGYTF. For the CDR3, the DNA is TGTGCCAGCAGTTATAGGACCATTTTTAGACACAGGGGAACGGTCTATGGCTACACCTTC.

This clone was seen only a few times. The J gene is TRBJ2-1, the V gene TRBV11-3, with D hard to call. The CDR3 loop spans 15 amino acids. The germline V gene has CDR1 SGHNT and CDR2 YENEEA. The V and J ends lost 5 bases and 0 bases respectively, with 11 bases between them. For the CDR3, the DNA is TGTGCCAGCAGCCCTTACGGAAGCTCCTACAATGAGCAGTTCTTC. This encodes CASSPYGSSYNEQFF.